This T cell receptor beta chain derives from a study of blood T cell repertoires in COVID-19. Across the study: From the United States, Italy and Spain came samples of acute and convalescent COVID-19. T cells, B-cell-depleted T cells, or PBMCs provided the cDNA or gDNA that served as material.

In the original processing: Scientists estimated how many nucleated cells there were by amplifying reference gene primers. TCRdb keeps only in-frame clones here, not all; method: immunoSEQ multiplex PCR. The V and J calls and clone size come from that table; D and trimming were worked out from the DNA. This sample has 93,000 or so clones; approximately 84% occur once, and the top ten carry over 10%. This CDR3 contains 15 residues. V gave up 6 bases and J gave up 7 bases; unmatched junction bases: 10. Germline-derived CDR1 and CDR2 are ENHRY and SYGVKD. A few counts support this clone. The sequenced material came from peripheral blood. This rearrangement joins TRBV10-3 to TRBJ2-1; 9 bases align to TRBD2. This receptor was obtained from a human donor in a cohort sampled during active or convalescent COVID-19. The DNA for the CDR3 is TGTGCCATCAGAAGGACTAGCGAGGCCCCAAATGAGCAGTTCTTC. This encodes CAIRRTSEAPNEQFF.